These 22 T cell receptor beta chains originate from one sample sequenced in a study of T cell repertoires in cytomegalovirus infection. Their antigens remain unidentified. TCRdb passed the reads through MiXCR, listing each CDR3 protein once. The sample lists hundreds of thousands of distinct CDR3 sequences, around a third seen once, with 18% in the top ten. The input for sequencing was cultured PBMCs, taken from culture after CMV antigen stimulation. The receptors come from a human donor in good health (CMV status not recorded). Some clones in this sample may be carry-over from other donors' samples.

The chain employs TRBV5-1 and TRBJ1-2; 9 nucleotides agree with TRBD1. The CDR3 consists of 15 residues. The germline CDR1 and CDR2 sequences are SGHRS and YFSETQ. J was trimmed by 6 bases and V by 2 bases; bases with no gene match: 8. The CDR3 sequence: CASSLTAGQGNGYTF. The CDR3 nucleotides are TGCGCCAGCAGCTTAACTGCGGGACAGGGCAATGGCTACACCTTC.

This clonotype came up many times. The J gene is TRBJ2-7, the V gene TRBV7-8, with D possibly being TRBD1 or TRBD2 (5 bases each). The V end was cut by 6 bases, the J end by 0 bases, with 6 bases between. This CDR3 contains 12 residues. The germline V gene encodes CDR1 SGHVS and CDR2 FQNEAQ. The CDR3 DNA is TGTGCCAGCAGGGGGACCTCCTACGAGCAGTACTTC. Translation: CASRGTSYEQYF.

This clonotype occurred a few times. The J gene is TRBJ2-4, the V gene TRBV10-3; D gene ambiguous. This CDR3 spans 13 amino acids. CDR1 is ENHRY and CDR2 is SYGVKD in the germline V gene. Trimming pared 2 bases from V and 6 bases from J, leaving 8 bases between. In nucleotides, the CDR3 is TGTGCCATCAGTGAGGGCTGGGGAAACATTCAGTACTTC. It yields the protein CAISEGWGNIQYF.

The V call is TRBV6-5, the J call TRBJ2-3; TRBD1 is a possible D gene (6 bases). Germline-derived CDR1 and CDR2 are MNHEY and SVGAGI. The V and J ends lost 8 bases and 3 bases respectively, with 18 bases between them. CDR3 length equals 15 residues. The CDR3: CASVRSGARTDTQYF. The DNA of the CDR3 is TGTGCCAGCGTAAGATCAGGGGCCCGGACAGATACGCAGTATTTT.

The CDR3 is CAGGQGMNSPLHF. CDR3 in DNA: TGTGCCGGGGGCCAGGGTATGAATTCACCCCTCCACTTT. The chain carries TRBV11-2 and TRBJ1-6, with D maybe TRBD1 (6 bases). V lost 11 bases, J lost 7 bases, and 15 bases lay in between. The CDR3 is 13 amino acids. Germline CDR1 SGHAT, CDR2 FQNNGV.

This clonotype was seen ten or more times. The chain recombines TRBV7-8 with TRBJ2-4; TRBD2 agrees at 12 bases. The trim removed 4 bases at V and 5 bases at J, leaving 15 bases unmatched. The length of the CDR3 is 19 residues. The germline V gene has CDR1 SGHVS and CDR2 FQNEAQ. The CDR3, as DNA: TGTGCCAGCAGCTCCGGACTTACTAGCGGGAGGCGGGGGGAAAACATTCAGTACTTC. Protein: CASSSGLTSGRRGENIQYF.

This clonotype was seen only a few times. V is TRBV4-2 and J is TRBJ1-1; D is perhaps TRBD1 (5 bases). The ends were cut back, 5 bases at V and 4 bases at J, with 17 bases in the middle. The CDR3 runs 15 residues. Germline values: CDR1 LGHNA, CDR2 YNFKEQ. As DNA, the CDR3 is TGTGCCAGCAGCAGAAGCCGGGACGGTGGCACTGAAGCTTTCTTT. It encodes CASSRSRDGGTEAFF.

This clonotype showed up just a few times. The chain has TRBV12-3 or TRBV12-4 and TRBJ1-6, with no clear D. The CDR3 totals 15 residues. V gave up 8 bases and J gave up 0 bases, with 11 bases separating them. CDR3 nucleotides: TGTGCCAGCCGCTCACAGAGCTCCTATAATTCACCCCTCCACTTT. It specifies CASRSQSSYNSPLHF.

The chain joins TRBV5-1 to TRBJ2-5, with D unclear. Deletions cut 0 bases from V and 2 bases from J, with 8 bases between. Germline V gene data show CDR1 as SGHRS and CDR2 as YFSETQ. The CDR3 contains 14 residues. The CDR3 region is CASSLETLQETQYF. DNA of the CDR3: TGCGCCAGCAGCTTGGAGACATTACAAGAGACCCAGTACTTC. Full variable domain (outside the CDR3, taken from reference TRBV5-1 and TRBJ2-5): KAGVTQTPRYLIKTRGQQVTLSCSPISGHRSVSWYQQTPGQGLQFLFEYFSETQRNKGNFPGRFSGRQFSNSRSEMNVSTLELGDSALYLCASSLETLQETQYFGPGTRLLVL.

In this sample, this clonotype turned up once. The V gene is TRBV20-1, the J gene TRBJ2-5; tentatively, D is TRBD2 (5 bases). The CDR3 contains 13 residues. The V end lost 4 bases, the J end lost 4 bases, and 13 bases lay between the germline ends. The germline V gene has CDR1 DFQATT and CDR2 SNEGSKA (reference sequence). The CDR3 sequence is CSATRVSAETQYF. As DNA, the CDR3 is TGCAGTGCTACGAGGGTATCGGCAGAGACCCAGTACTTC.

This clonotype was found once. The chain joins TRBV7-4 to TRBJ2-2; 14 bases are a match to TRBD2. With 10 bases clipped from V and 0 bases from J, the junction kept 22 bases outside the gene matches. Germline V gives CDR1 SGHVT, CDR2 SQSDAQ. The CDR3 covers 22 residues. The CDR3 loop reads CANRPTGTSGRLKPANTGELFF. The CDR3 nucleotides are TGTGCCAACAGGCCCACCGGGACTAGCGGGAGATTGAAACCCGCGAACACCGGGGAGCTGTTTTTT.

The chain carries TRBV5-6 and TRBJ1-2; D gene ambiguous. This CDR3 region has 15 residues. Trimming shortened V by 0 bases and J by 7 bases, and 16 bases separated the two germline ends. The germline V gene encodes CDR1 SGHDT and CDR2 YYEEEE. CDR3 DNA sequence: TGTGCCAGCAGCTTGGTTCCGGCGAGAAGTGGTGGCTACACCTTC. Amino acid sequence: CASSLVPARSGGYTF.

This clonotype was counted a single time. The genes are TRBV27 and TRBJ2-3; no firm D call. Per germline, CDR1 MNHEY and CDR2 SMNVEV (reference sequence). The CDR3 runs 14 residues. V was pared by 4 bases and J by 5 bases, with 13 bases between. The CDR3: CASSSADSRDTQYF. In nucleotides, the CDR3 is TGTGCCAGCAGTTCCGCGGATTCTCGAGATACGCAGTATTTT.

This clonotype came up a few times. J is TRBJ2-6 and V is TRBV7-2; D is perhaps TRBD1 or TRBD2 (5 bases each). There are 18 residues in the CDR3. Between the trimmed V and J ends, which lost 0 bases and 2 bases, there was a span of 14 bases. Germline loops: CDR1 SGHTA, CDR2 FQGNSA. DNA of the CDR3: TGTGCCAGCAGCTTAGCCTTTGGGGGAAACCCTGGGGCCAACGTCCTGACTTTC. This encodes CASSLAFGGNPGANVLTF.

The chain carries TRBV28 and TRBJ2-1, with D perhaps assigned TRBD1 or TRBD2 (7 bases each). CDR1 and CDR2 from the germline V gene are MDHEN and SYDVKM. This CDR3 region has 13 residues. The CDR3 DNA is TGTGCTAGCGGAGGGGGAGGGGGCGGTGAGCAGTTCTTC. This translates into CASGGGGGGEQFF.

The V gene is TRBV12-3 or TRBV12-4, the J gene TRBJ2-1, with D unresolved. The CDR3 spans 15 residues. The germline V and J ends were trimmed by 5 bases and 0 bases, with 11 bases remaining between them. CDR3 in DNA: TGTGCCAGCAGTCCCTACACCTCCTCCTACAATGAGCAGTTCTTC. It is translated as CASSPYTSSYNEQFF.

This clonotype was recorded a few times. The chain carries TRBV7-2 and TRBJ2-7; 7 bases are a match to TRBD2. The trim removed 5 bases at V and 2 bases at J, leaving 15 bases unmatched. This CDR3 is built from 17 residues. Per the germline V gene, CDR1 is SGHTA and CDR2 is FQGNSA. The CDR3 nucleotides are TGTGCCAGCAGCAGGGGCGGGCGCGGGAGCCATCCCTACGAGCAGTACTTC. This sequence encodes CASSRGGRGSHPYEQYF.

The chain couples TRBV4-1 to TRBJ1-3; possible D gene TRBD1, 6 bases. The length of the CDR3 is 21 residues. Trimming shortened V by 0 bases and J by 2 bases, and 26 bases separated the two germline ends. CDR1 and CDR2 from the germline V gene are MGHRA and YSYEKL. The CDR3 here is CASSQDPRPGARGDTGNTIYF. The CDR3 nucleotides are TGCGCCAGCAGCCAAGATCCCCGGCCAGGGGCCAGAGGTGACACTGGAAACACCATATATTTT.

The table lists this clonotype with a few counts. The chain couples TRBV6-2 or TRBV6-3 to TRBJ1-5; D might be TRBD1 (6 bases). The CDR3 is 11 residues long. CDR1 MNHEY and CDR2 SVGEGT come from the germline V gene. The germline V and J ends were trimmed by 8 bases and 11 bases, with 13 bases remaining between them. The CDR3 loop is CASAGGMSQHF. DNA of the CDR3: TGTGCCAGCGCCGGGGGCATGTCCCAGCATTTT.

V gene TRBV20-1 combines with J gene TRBJ2-7; the D gene is possibly TRBD1 (6 bases). V was cut by 6 bases and J by 5 bases, with 20 bases left in between. The germline CDR1 and CDR2 sequences are DFQATT and SNEGSKA (reference sequence). The CDR3 is 14 residues long. The CDR3 region has the DNA TGCAGTGCCACCACCCCCCAGGGGCCGGACGAGCAGTACTTC. This encodes CSATTPQGPDEQYF.

The table lists this clonotype with many counts. The genes are TRBV7-2 and TRBJ1-6, with D hard to call. V was pared by 8 bases and J by 7 bases, with 15 bases between. Germline V gene sequence: CDR1 SGHTA, CDR2 FQGNSA. This CDR3 region has 14 residues. This chain's CDR3 is CASALTGQNSPLHF. CDR3 in DNA: TGTGCCAGCGCCTTGACGGGTCAGAATTCACCCCTCCACTTT.

CDR3 DNA sequence: TGTGCCAGCAGCCAAGAGGGTGGAGGAGTTTACACTGAAGCTTTCTTT. Translation gives CASSQEGGGVYTEAFF. The V gene is TRBV4-2, the J gene TRBJ1-1; the D is unclear. The CDR3 is 16 residues long. Germline values: CDR1 LGHNA, CDR2 YNFKEQ. Trimming took 0 bases from V and 3 from J, leaving 14 bases between them.